This T cell receptor beta chain was sequenced for a study of T-cell reconstitution after alpha-beta-depleted transplantation in children. Library preparation (for TCRbeta) was performed with unique molecular identifiers. One entry per CDR3 protein, called by TCRdb with MiXCR from the PCR reads. The data hold under 850,000 distinct CDR3 sequences, with less than 15% observed a single time. The sample holds many counts of this clonotype. Its antigen remains unidentified. Germline V gene data show CDR1 as DFQATT and CDR2 as SNEGSKA (reference sequence). V was trimmed by 6 bases and J by 2 bases, leaving 4 bases between them. The CDR3 spans 10 residues. The study's findings and limits: It was newly produced T cells that mostly accounted for T-cell counts and diversity one year after transplant. Reports say that about two months after transplant, the alpha-beta T cells came out of several hundred graft clones that had expanded. Day-60 TCRbeta diversity that was high in some patients was derived from surviving recipient T cells and thymic progenitors.

V gene TRBV20-1 combines with J gene TRBJ2-5, with unresolved D. The specimen was PBMCs, collected before TCRalphabeta/CD19-depleted stem cell transplant. The TCR sequence derives from a girl aged 2 to 9 with congenital amegakaryocytic thrombocytopenia, due to receive a stem cell transplant. In nucleotides, the CDR3 is TGCAGTGCCCAGCAAGAGACCCAGTACTTC. It specifies CSAQQETQYF.